Presented here are 23 T cell receptor beta chains from one specimen sequenced in a study of technical replicates of blood from four donors. Sequencing was performed with immunoSEQ multiplex PCR; in TCRdb, only in-frame clones are kept and a portion is missing. This table holds approximately 85,000 clones, 92% found once. The specimen sequenced was T cells isolated from PBMCs. Every receptor here comes from a human donor in good health.

The rearrangement uses TRBV27 and TRBJ1-2, with TRBD1 matching 9 bases. The CDR3 covers 13 residues. The germline V gene encodes CDR1 MNHEY and CDR2 SMNVEV (reference sequence). The V segment lost 6 bases and the J segment 8 bases; nucleotides outside the gene matches: 7. The CDR3 loop is CASRQQGAWGYTF. The CDR3 bases are TGTGCCAGCAGACAACAGGGGGCGTGGGGCTACACCTTC.

As to this clone: A read error may account for a junction end that differs from germline. Additional DNA sequences in this sample encode the identical CDR3. This chain links TRBV27 with TRBJ1-4; TRBD1 matches at 8 bases. CDR1 is MNHEY, CDR2 SMNVEV, per germline (reference sequence). The CDR3 length is 14 residues. The CDR3 loop reads CASSLSDREEKLFF. CDR3 nucleotide sequence: TGTGCCAGCAGTTTATCGGACAGGGAAGAAAAGCTGTTTTTT. Looking up the rest from reference TRBV27 and TRBJ1-4 gives the full variable domain: EAQVTQNPRYLITVTGKKLTVTCSQNMNHEYMSWYRQDPGLGLRQIYYSMNVEVTDKGDVPEGYKVSRKEKRNFPLILESPSPNQTSLYFCASSLSDREEKLFFGSGTQLSVL.

J is TRBJ1-1 and V is TRBV11-3, with D perhaps matching TRBD1 (6 bases). Trimming shortened V by 0 bases and J by 4 bases, and 12 bases separated the two germline ends. The CDR3 spans 15 residues. Germline V CDR1 and CDR2: SGHNT, YENEEA. CDR3 sequence (DNA): TGTGCCAGCAGCTTAGATTACATAGGGGGCACTGAAGCTTTCTTT. Its translation is CASSLDYIGGTEAFF.

This clone was seen once. This chain uses TRBV4-1 with TRBJ2-1; D not resolved. Germline V gives CDR1 MGHRA, CDR2 YSYEKL. V was pared by 3 bases and J by 8 bases, with 20 bases between. CDR3 length equals 16 residues. The DNA for the CDR3 is TGCGCCAGCAGCCAGCCTTCCGGAAGGCGGTTCTATGAGCAGTTCTTC. Residues: CASSQPSGRRFYEQFF.

This clone showed up just once. This chain joins TRBV11-3 and TRBJ1-1; D gene uncertain. Germline lookup yields CDR1 SGHNT and CDR2 YENEEA. The CDR3 is 12 amino acids. Trimming stripped 6 bases from V and 0 bases from J, with 5 bases between. For the CDR3, the DNA is TGTGCCAGCAGTCTATTGAACACTGAAGCTTTCTTT. Its protein is CASSLLNTEAFF.

This rearrangement joins TRBV2 to TRBJ1-1; no reliable D call. V lost 3 bases, J lost 11 bases, and 25 bases lay in between. Per the germline V gene, CDR1 is SNHLY and CDR2 is FYNNEI. The CDR3 sequence is 16 residues long. CDR3 nucleotide sequence: TGTGCCAGCAGTGACCTTAGCCTACATTTGGTTACGAATGCTTTCTTT. Protein sequence: CASSDLSLHLVTNAFF.

This chain links TRBV7-3 with TRBJ2-5, with 8 positions matching TRBD2. The CDR3 is made up of 16 amino acids. Germline trimming cut 1 base from V and 3 bases from J; bases unmatched to any gene: 7. CDR1 SGHTA and CDR2 FQGTGA come from the germline V gene. The CDR3 DNA follows: TGTGCCAGCAGCTTAATCCCAGCGGGGGACGAAGAGACCCAGTACTTC. This encodes CASSLIPAGDEETQYF.

This sequence joins TRBV27 and TRBJ2-7, with a tentative D call TRBD1 (6 bases). This CDR3 spans 20 amino acids. Trimming stripped 2 bases from V and 0 bases from J, with 26 bases between. The germline V gene encodes CDR1 MNHEY and CDR2 SMNVEV (reference sequence). The CDR3 DNA reads as TGTGCCAGCAGTTTACGTTCCCAGGGGTTATTCGGTGTGGACTCCTACGAGCAGTACTTC. Its protein is CASSLRSQGLFGVDSYEQYF.

The rearrangement uses TRBV9 and TRBJ1-6, with a possible D match to TRBD1 (5 bases). The CDR3 runs to 14 residues. The germline gives CDR1 SGDLS, CDR2 YYNGEE. The V end was cut by 4 bases, the J end by 6 bases, with 11 bases between. CDR3 nucleotide sequence: TGTGCCAGCAGCTCCAGGGTCGCTAATTCACCCCTCCACTTT. Residues: CASSSRVANSPLHF.

This chain links TRBV6-1 with TRBJ2-7; D is perhaps TRBD1 (5 bases). V lost 6 bases and J lost 2, with 14 bases in between. The CDR3 is 14 residues long. The V gene's germline CDR1 is MNHNS and CDR2 SASEGT. CDR3: CASRGVSVAYEQYF. In DNA, the CDR3 is TGTGCCAGCAGAGGGGTGTCCGTCGCCTACGAGCAGTACTTC.

CDR3 loop: CASSIREAETQYF. Written as DNA, the CDR3 is TGTGCCAGTAGTATACGGGAAGCGGAGACCCAGTACTTC. This chain connects TRBV19 to TRBJ2-5, with a tentative D call TRBD2 (5 bases). V lost 2 bases to trimming and J lost 5 bases, with 9 bases between them. Germline V gene lookup returns CDR1 LNHDA and CDR2 SQIVND (reference sequence). This CDR3 spans 13 amino acids.

This chain connects TRBV6-5 to TRBJ1-5, with TRBD1 matching over 11 bases. V trimming: 6 bases; J trimming: 4 bases; junction bases outside the gene matches: 5. In germline, CDR1 is MNHEY, CDR2 SVGAGI. The CDR3 spans 15 residues. CDR3 DNA: TGTGCCAGCAGCTCCGGGACAGGGGGTAATCAGCCCCAGCATTTT. Translating gives CASSSGTGGNQPQHF.

This clone showed up just once. The chain is built from TRBV11-2 and TRBJ2-2, with a tentative D call TRBD2 (6 bases). Trimming stripped 0 bases from V and 6 bases from J, with 8 bases between. The germline V gene encodes CDR1 SGHAT and CDR2 FQNNGV. This CDR3 contains 14 residues. The CDR3 sequence is CASSLDPGAGELFF. In DNA form, the CDR3 reads TGTGCCAGCAGCTTAGATCCGGGGGCCGGGGAGCTGTTTTTT.

V gene TRBV6-1 combines with J gene TRBJ2-7, with 8 bases identical to TRBD1. V trimming: 6 bases; J trimming: 3 bases; junction bases outside the gene matches: 7. The CDR3 length is 14 residues. Germline values: CDR1 MNHNS, CDR2 SASEGT. The CDR3 sequence: CASSRQGIGYEQYF. The CDR3 coding sequence is TGTGCCAGCAGCCGACAGGGGATAGGCTACGAGCAGTACTTC.

V usage is TRBV5-5 and J usage is TRBJ2-7; tentatively, D is TRBD2 (6 bases). CDR3 length: 15 amino acids. Germline assignment: CDR1 SGHKS and CDR2 YYEKEE (reference sequence). V was clipped by 0 bases and J by 2 bases, with 12 bases between them. The CDR3 nucleotides are TGTGCCAGCAGCTTGGAGGGCGGGGAGACCTACGAGCAGTACTTC. Translating it yields CASSLEGGETYEQYF.

The chain is built from TRBV28 and TRBJ2-5, with 13 bases aligning to TRBD2. Losses at the gene ends were 5 bases for V and 4 bases for J; bases not matched to a gene: 10. Germline CDR1 reads MDHEN; CDR2 reads SYDVKM. CDR3 length: 17 amino acids. The CDR3 bases are TGTGCCAGCAGTACGGGGGTACTAGCGGGAGGGTCAGAGACCCAGTACTTC. Translated: CASSTGVLAGGSETQYF.

V is TRBV18 and J is TRBJ1-3; the D gene is possibly TRBD1 (6 bases). Germline values: CDR1 KGHSH, CDR2 LQKENI. Trimming took 3 bases from V and 3 from J, leaving 12 bases between them. This CDR3 comprises 15 residues. The CDR3 bases are TGTGCCAGCTCACCGGTTCAGGGGAGTGGAAACACCATATATTTT. Protein product: CASSPVQGSGNTIYF. Supplemented by reference TRBV18 and TRBJ1-3, the full variable domain reads NAGVMQNPRHLVRRRGQEARLRCSPMKGHSHVYWYRQLPEEGLKFMVYLQKENIIDESGMPKERFSAEFPKEGPSILRIQQVVRGDSAAYFCASSPVQGSGNTIYFGEGSWLTVV.

The chain couples TRBV30 to TRBJ1-1; 7 positions match TRBD1. The trim removed 2 bases at V and 8 bases at J, leaving 11 bases unmatched. Per germline, CDR1 GTSNPN and CDR2 SVGIG (reference sequence). The CDR3 has 14 amino acids. The DNA of the CDR3 is TGTGCCTGGAGTCCCGACAGGGAAAGATTGGAAGCTTTCTTT. This translates into CAWSPDRERLEAFF.

The rearrangement links TRBV25-1 to TRBJ2-5; the D gene is possibly TRBD2 (5 bases). V was trimmed by 4 bases and J by 5 bases, leaving 8 bases between them. The CDR3 has 12 residues. In germline, CDR1 is MGHDK, CDR2 SYGVNS. This chain's CDR3 is CASSVEGETQYF. The CDR3 DNA follows: TGTGCCAGCAGTGTCGAGGGCGAGACCCAGTACTTC.

The chain combines TRBV11-2 with TRBJ2-1, with 9 positions matching TRBD1. The CDR3 is 13 residues long. V lost 2 bases and J lost 16; bases outside the gene matches: 9. Germline CDR1 is SGHAT and CDR2 is FQNNGV. CDR3 nucleotides: TGTGCCAGCAGCTTAACAGGGGGCCGGGTAAAATTCTTC. This translates into CASSLTGGRVKFF.

The gene calls are TRBV5-6 and TRBJ2-7; tentative D call: TRBD2 (5 bases). Trimming took 7 bases from V and 2 from J, leaving 10 bases between them. Germline loops: CDR1 SGHDT, CDR2 YYEEEE. CDR3 size: 12 residues. The CDR3 is CASSTGTYEQYF. The CDR3 DNA reads TGTGCCAGCTCAACCGGGACCTACGAGCAGTACTTC.

The rearrangement joins TRBV5-1 to TRBJ2-5; 9 nucleotides match TRBD2. Germline CDR1 SGHRS, CDR2 YFSETQ. The CDR3 is made up of 13 amino acids. V shed 4 bases and J 7 bases; nucleotides not matched to a gene: 5. CDR3 residues: CASSPTAGGTQYF. The CDR3 coding sequence is TGCGCCAGCAGCCCTACAGCGGGGGGGACCCAGTACTTC. The full variable domain, rest sourced from reference TRBV5-1 and TRBJ2-5, is KAGVTQTPRYLIKTRGQQVTLSCSPISGHRSVSWYQQTPGQGLQFLFEYFSETQRNKGNFPGRFSGRQFSNSRSEMNVSTLELGDSALYLCASSPTAGGTQYFGPGTRLLVL.

This chain uses TRBV7-9 with TRBJ2-1, with a tentative D call TRBD2 (6 bases). V dropped 4 bases and J dropped 3 bases, with 10 bases sitting between them. The germline V gene encodes CDR1 SEHNR and CDR2 FQNEAQ (reference sequence). This CDR3 region has 14 residues. CDR3 coding DNA: TGTGCCAGCAGCTCTACCGGGGGCTACAATGAGCAGTTCTTC. It translates to CASSSTGGYNEQFF.